This T cell receptor (beta chain) is drawn from a study of blood T cell repertoires in COVID-19. The V segment lost 4 bases and the J segment 2 bases; nucleotides outside the gene matches: 5. The CDR3 has 14 residues. Germline V gene lookup returns CDR1 SGHDT and CDR2 YYEEEE. Generated by immunoSEQ multiplex PCR, the TCRdb table keeps only in-frame clones and is missing some. The top ten clones hold approximately 1.1% of a sample with approximately 300,000 clones, 80% to 90% of them seen once. The gene calls are TRBV5-6 and TRBJ2-5; 7 nucleotides match TRBD1. Input material: peripheral blood. The TCR sequence derives from a woman aged 45 to 65 with acute or convalescent COVID-19. CDR3 sequence reads: CASSHRGVQETQYF. CDR3 sequence (DNA): TGTGCCAGCAGCCACAGGGGAGTGCAAGAGACCCAGTACTTC.